Each of the 8 T cell receptor beta chains below was sequenced from the same sample in a study of STAT5B mutations in CD4+ large granular lymphocyte leukemia. Assay used: immunoSEQ multiplex PCR; TCRdb lists only in-frame clones, some missing. The data show about 38,000 clones, 75% to 85% seen once. Specimen: CD4+ T cells from blood buffy coats. These receptors were taken from a human donor in good health.

The chain uses TRBV7-8 and TRBJ2-1, with 8 bases lining up with TRBD1. Trimming removed 5 bases from V and 8 bases from J; junction bases left unmatched: 2. The CDR3 is 12 amino acids. Germline-derived CDR1 and CDR2 are SGHVS and FQNEAQ. This chain's CDR3 is CASSSRGHEQFF. CDR3 DNA: TGTGCCAGCAGCAGCAGGGGGCATGAGCAGTTCTTC.

The chain couples TRBV18 to TRBJ2-5; a weak D match, TRBD1 (5 bases). Germline CDR1 KGHSH, CDR2 LQKENI. V was cut by 4 bases and J by 2 bases, with 8 bases left in between. The CDR3 runs to 13 residues. The CDR3 region has the DNA TGTGCCAGCTCACGGGCAGGGCAAGAGACCCAGTACTTC. This gives the protein CASSRAGQETQYF.

The V gene is TRBV7-9, the J gene TRBJ2-2, with 7 bases identical to TRBD2. The trim removed 2 bases at V and 2 bases at J, leaving 8 bases unmatched. The CDR3 is 17 amino acids. Looked up from germline, CDR1 is SEHNR and CDR2 is FQNEAQ (reference sequence). The CDR3 here is CASSLRRGTDNTGELFF. In nucleotides, the CDR3 is TGTGCCAGCAGCTTAAGGCGGGGGACCGATAACACCGGGGAGCTGTTTTTT.

This clone was seen only once. This chain joins TRBV4-2 and TRBJ2-3; possibly TRBD1 or TRBD2 for D (6 bases each). This CDR3 spans 13 amino acids. Trimming left V 0 bases short and J 15 bases short, with 16 bases between. CDR1 and CDR2 (germline): LGHNA, YNFKEQ. The CDR3 DNA follows: TGTGCCAGCAGCCAAGATCCGGGGGCGGAGATCTATTTT. This sequence encodes CASSQDPGAEIYF.

V is TRBV7-2 and J is TRBJ1-1, with D possibly being TRBD1 (5 bases). V was pared by 1 base and J by 5 bases, with 11 bases between. The CDR3 is made up of 14 amino acids. Germline values: CDR1 SGHTA, CDR2 FQGNSA. The CDR3 is CASSLVPGKTEAFF. DNA of the CDR3: TGTGCCAGCAGCTTAGTGCCAGGGAAGACTGAAGCTTTCTTT.

The V call is TRBV7-2, the J call TRBJ2-1; D gene ambiguous. The CDR3 has 15 amino acids. Trimming pared 0 bases from V and 7 bases from J, leaving 13 bases between. Germline-derived CDR1 and CDR2 are SGHTA and FQGNSA. The CDR3 sequence is CASSLAPESRNEQFF. DNA of the CDR3: TGTGCCAGCAGCTTAGCGCCGGAGTCGAGAAATGAGCAGTTCTTC.

The J gene is TRBJ2-7, the V gene TRBV5-1; 7 bases fit TRBD1. The CDR3 is 15 residues long. V shed 4 bases, J shed 2 bases, and the junction held 9 bases outside the gene matches. Germline CDR1 and CDR2: SGHRS and YFSETQ. Here the CDR3 reads CASSTGTVSTYEQYF. CDR3 bases: TGCGCCAGCAGCACCGGGACAGTTTCAACCTACGAGCAGTACTTC.

This clone occurred a few times. The rearrangement links TRBV10-3 to TRBJ1-6, with D possibly being TRBD1 (5 bases). Looked up from germline, CDR1 is ENHRY and CDR2 is SYGVKD. The CDR3 is 13 amino acids. V dropped 3 bases and J dropped 5 bases, with 5 bases sitting between them. CDR3 protein: CAISDRDNSPLHF. The CDR3 nucleotides read TGTGCCATCAGTGACAGGGATAATTCACCCCTCCACTTT.